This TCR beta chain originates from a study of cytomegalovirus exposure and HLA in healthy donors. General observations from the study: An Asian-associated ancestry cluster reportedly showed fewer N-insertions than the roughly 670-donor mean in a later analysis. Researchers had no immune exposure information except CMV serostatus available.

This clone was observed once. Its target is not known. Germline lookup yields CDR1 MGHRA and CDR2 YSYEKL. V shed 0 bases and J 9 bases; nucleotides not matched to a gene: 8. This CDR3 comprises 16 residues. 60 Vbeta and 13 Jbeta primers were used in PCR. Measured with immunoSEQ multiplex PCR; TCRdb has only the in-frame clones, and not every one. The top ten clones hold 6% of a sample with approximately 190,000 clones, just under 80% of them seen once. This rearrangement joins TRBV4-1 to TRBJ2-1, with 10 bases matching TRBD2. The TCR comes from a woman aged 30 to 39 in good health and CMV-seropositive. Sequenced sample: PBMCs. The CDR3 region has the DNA TGCGCCAGCAGCCAAGATCGGCTAGCGGGGGTCGCTGAGCAGTTCTTC. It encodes CASSQDRLAGVAEQFF.